What follows are 13 T cell receptor beta chains derived from one specimen sequenced in a study of blood T cell repertoires in COVID-19. Here immunoSEQ multiplex PCR was the method, and the copy in TCRdb shows in-frame clones only, minus some. The sample includes approximately 110,000 clones, roughly nine tenths of them seen just once. Sequencing used peripheral blood. These receptors all come from a woman older than 75 with acute or convalescent COVID-19.

J is TRBJ1-2 and V is TRBV3-1 (or the pseudogene TRBV3-2), with TRBD1 matching 7 bases. Germline loops: CDR1 LGHDT, CDR2 YNNKEL (reference sequence). There are 14 residues in the CDR3. The V segment lost 1 base and the J segment 9 bases; nucleotides outside the gene matches: 8. The CDR3: CASSQGGTVWSYTF. The CDR3 DNA is TGTGCCAGCAGCCAAGGGGGGACAGTCTGGAGCTACACCTTC.

The chain couples TRBV6-2 or TRBV6-3 to TRBJ2-1, with D perhaps TRBD2 (6 bases). This CDR3 comprises 13 residues. Trimming stripped 6 bases from V and 8 bases from J, with 14 bases between. Germline V gene lookup returns CDR1 MNHEY and CDR2 SVGEGT. The CDR3 region is CASSPPGVDEQFF. In DNA, the CDR3 is TGTGCCAGCAGCCCCCCGGGGGTCGATGAGCAGTTCTTC.

This clone was detected a few times. V is TRBV7-3 and J is TRBJ1-2; 8 bases line up with TRBD1. V dropped 4 bases and J dropped 6; count of bases not matched to a gene: 1. CDR1 SGHTA and CDR2 FQGTGA come from the germline V gene. The CDR3 runs to 12 residues. Here the CDR3 DNA reads TGTGCCAGCAGCTCGGGACAGGATGGCTACACCTTC. Amino acids: CASSSGQDGYTF.

The DNA of the CDR3 is TGTGCCAGCAGCCCCGGGGGGGGAAGTTATGGCTACACCTTC. It specifies CASSPGGGSYGYTF. This chain connects TRBV6-5 to TRBJ1-2; the D gene is possibly TRBD1 (5 bases). V lost 6 bases to trimming and J lost 5 bases, with 16 bases between them. Germline V gives CDR1 MNHEY, CDR2 SVGAGI. The CDR3 sequence is 14 residues long.

The rearrangement links TRBV14 to TRBJ1-1; D may be TRBD1 (5 bases). Germline CDR1 and CDR2: SGHDN and FVKESK. The V gene lost 1 base and the J gene lost 1 base, with 10 bases spanning the gap. The CDR3 is 15 amino acids. This CDR3 is CASSQVAGGNTEAFF. CDR3 coding DNA: TGTGCCAGCAGCCAAGTGGCGGGGGGGAACACTGAAGCTTTCTTT.

The genes are TRBV6-4 and TRBJ2-1; no firm D call. Trimming took off 2 bases at V and 1 base at J, with 9 bases between the two ends. From germline, CDR1 is MRHNA and CDR2 SNTAGT. The CDR3 contains 15 residues. The CDR3 DNA sequence: TGTGCCAGCAGTGACCAGTACGGGTCCTACAATGAGCAGTTCTTC. Translated, it gives CASSDQYGSYNEQFF.

The chain couples TRBV7-9 to TRBJ1-1; D is ambiguous. This CDR3 region has 15 residues. V shed 2 bases and J shed 4 bases, with 14 bases lying between them. Germline V lookup: CDR1 SEHNR, CDR2 FQNEAQ (reference sequence). The CDR3 nucleotides are TGTGCCAGCAGCTTAAGGATCTGGGAGAGCACTGAAGCTTTCTTT. This codes for CASSLRIWESTEAFF.

V usage is TRBV7-9 and J usage is TRBJ2-7; 8 nucleotides line up with TRBD2. CDR3 length: 14 amino acids. Germline V lookup: CDR1 SEHNR, CDR2 FQNEAQ (reference sequence). J was trimmed by 4 bases and V by 3 bases; bases with no gene match: 5. The CDR3 sequence is CASSLRGAFYEQYF. The CDR3 region has the DNA TGTGCCAGCAGCTTGCGGGGGGCCTTTTACGAGCAGTACTTC.

This clone was recorded once. Sequence at one end of the junction differs from germline and may be a read error. The chain joins TRBV4-2 to TRBJ1-4; D remains unclear. The germline V gene encodes CDR1 LGHNA and CDR2 YNFKEQ. The CDR3 runs to 13 residues. The CDR3 spells CASSHPAELPTHF. CDR3 nucleotides: TGTGCCAGCAGCCACCCCGCGGAGCTCCCCACCCATTTT.

This clone was seen a handful of times. This chain uses TRBV28 with TRBJ1-2, with a possible D match to TRBD1 (6 bases). CDR1 and CDR2 from the germline V gene are MDHEN and SYDVKM. This CDR3 is built from 14 residues. The V gene lost 5 bases and the J gene lost 0 bases, with 10 bases spanning the gap. The CDR3 DNA reads as TGTGCCAGCAGTGACAGGTACCCTAACTATGGCTACACCTTC. Translating it yields CASSDRYPNYGYTF.

The chain recombines TRBV24-1 with TRBJ2-7, with TRBD2 matching 9 bases. CDR3 length: 15 residues. Germline trimming cut 4 bases from V and 7 bases from J; bases unmatched to any gene: 10. The germline CDR1 and CDR2 sequences are KGHDR and SFDVKD. The DNA of the CDR3 is TGTGCCACCAGTGACGTCCTAGCGGGGATCGGGGAGCAGTACTTC. It codes for CATSDVLAGIGEQYF.

The chain couples TRBV27 to TRBJ2-2, with D maybe TRBD2 (6 bases). The CDR3 sequence is 15 residues long. With 2 bases removed from V and 5 bases from J, the gap between germline ends came to 12 bases. Per the germline V gene, CDR1 is MNHEY and CDR2 is SMNVEV (reference sequence). Here the CDR3 reads CASSLPSAGTGELFF. CDR3 DNA: TGTGCCAGCAGTTTACCATCGGCGGGGACCGGGGAGCTGTTTTTT.

This clone appeared a single time. The chain has TRBV19 and TRBJ2-4; D is possibly TRBD1 (7 bases). The V gene's germline CDR1 is LNHDA and CDR2 SQIVND (reference sequence). The CDR3 consists of 18 residues. Trimming took off 0 bases at V and 3 bases at J, with 18 bases between the two ends. CDR3 region: CASSIDQRRGTVKNIQYF. The CDR3 region has the DNA TGTGCCAGTAGTATAGATCAACGGAGGGGGACAGTCAAAAACATTCAGTACTTC.